A single sample is the source of the 14 T cell receptor beta chains below, sequenced in a study of T cell responses to AZD1222 COVID-19 vaccine. The data were produced by immunoSEQ multiplex PCR, yet TCRdb's version contains in-frame clones alone and is incomplete. The sample records approximately 92,000 clones, 80% to 90% being singletons. Sample: peripheral blood, taken on day 0 of AZD1222 vaccination. Receptors originate from an adult in good health.

The V call is TRBV5-1, the J call TRBJ2-1; D assignment may be TRBD1 or TRBD2 (5 bases each). The CDR3 totals 13 residues. V shed 5 bases and J shed 7 bases, with 13 bases lying between them. Germline V lookup: CDR1 SGHRS, CDR2 YFSETQ. CDR3 nucleotides: TGCGCCAGCAGGGGGGACGGGTTAAATGAGCAGTTCTTC. Translating gives CASRGDGLNEQFF.

CDR3 in DNA: TGTGCCAGCGGGGACAGGTCCTACGAGCAGTACTTC. It codes for CASGDRSYEQYF. The V and J genes are TRBV27 and TRBJ2-7; 8 bases agree with TRBD1. Trimming took 8 bases from V and 1 from J; bases not matched to a gene: 1. The CDR3 totals 12 residues. The V gene's germline CDR1 is MNHEY and CDR2 SMNVEV (reference sequence).

The genes are TRBV5-1 and TRBJ2-5; D perhaps matches TRBD2 (5 bases). With 4 bases removed from V and 2 bases from J, the gap between germline ends came to 15 bases. CDR3 length: 15 amino acids. Germline V CDR1 and CDR2: SGHRS, YFSETQ. The CDR3 here is CASSPLTRRQETQYF. CDR3 coding DNA: TGCGCCAGCAGCCCTCTCACTAGGAGGCAAGAGACCCAGTACTTC.

The chain couples TRBV7-3 to TRBJ2-7; D perhaps matches TRBD2 (6 bases). Trimming shortened V by 5 bases and J by 5 bases, and 13 bases separated the two germline ends. Per the germline V gene, CDR1 is SGHTA and CDR2 is FQGTGA. This CDR3 has 13 residues. The CDR3 coding sequence is TGTGCCAGCAGCCCGACTAGTCATCACGAGCAGTACTTC. Translated: CASSPTSHHEQYF.

This clone was detected only once. The chain has TRBV6-5 and TRBJ1-4; a weak D match, TRBD1 (5 bases). Germline V gene lookup returns CDR1 MNHEY and CDR2 SVGAGI. This CDR3 has 15 residues. V lost 6 bases to trimming and J lost 3 bases, with 14 bases between them. The CDR3 spells CASRGSGTANEKLFF. For the CDR3, the DNA is TGTGCCAGCAGAGGGTCCGGGACGGCTAATGAAAAACTGTTTTTT.

The chain is built from TRBV5-1 and TRBJ2-2, with 8 positions matching TRBD2. The CDR3 loop spans 14 amino acids. The V segment lost 7 bases and the J segment 7 bases; nucleotides outside the gene matches: 9. Germline V gene lookup returns CDR1 SGHRS and CDR2 YFSETQ. DNA for the CDR3: TGCGCCAGCGAAGCGGGGGCGACATTCGGGGAGCTGTTTTTT. It codes for CASEAGATFGELFF.

V gene TRBV5-1 combines with J gene TRBJ2-7; D is perhaps TRBD1 (6 bases). Trimming took 4 bases from V and 4 from J, leaving 9 bases between them. Germline lookup yields CDR1 SGHRS and CDR2 YFSETQ. CDR3 size: 12 residues. CDR3 protein: CASSPQGYEQYF. CDR3 nucleotide sequence: TGCGCCAGCAGCCCACAGGGTTACGAGCAGTACTTC.

V gene TRBV6-5 combines with J gene TRBJ2-1; the match to TRBD2 covers 12 bases. V lost 6 bases and J lost 3; bases outside the gene matches: 3. This CDR3 has 15 residues. From germline, CDR1 is MNHEY and CDR2 SVGAGI. This CDR3 reads CASSRTSGIYNEQFF. CDR3 in DNA: TGTGCCAGCAGCAGGACTAGCGGGATCTACAATGAGCAGTTCTTC.

The rearrangement uses TRBV14 and TRBJ2-2; TRBD2 might be the D (6 bases). The CDR3 extends over 16 amino acids. V shed 1 base and J shed 0 bases, with 9 bases lying between them. CDR1 and CDR2 from the germline V gene are SGHDN and FVKESK. The DNA of the CDR3 is TGTGCCAGCAGCCAAGTGGGGGGAACGAACACCGGGGAGCTGTTTTTT. Its translation is CASSQVGGTNTGELFF.

CDR3 nucleotides: TGTGCCAGCAGCTTACAGGGGGCGAGTAGCTATGGCTACACCTTC. Its translation is CASSLQGASSYGYTF. The chain carries TRBV7-9 and TRBJ1-2, with 8 bases fitting TRBD1. V was pared by 2 bases and J by 4 bases, with 6 bases of the junction left unmatched. CDR3 length: 15 residues. Germline V gene lookup returns CDR1 SEHNR and CDR2 FQNEAQ (reference sequence). The complete variable domain, with remaining parts taken from reference TRBV7-9 and TRBJ1-2, reads DTGVSQNPRHKITKRGQNVTFRCDPISEHNRLYWYRQTLGQGPEFLTYFQNEAQLEKSRLLSDRFSAERPKGSFSTLEIQRTEQGDSAMYLCASSLQGASSYGYTFGSGTRLTVV.

This chain uses TRBV5-1 with TRBJ1-2; a possible D gene is TRBD1 (5 bases). Between the trimmed V and J ends, which lost 0 bases and 4 bases, there was a span of 10 bases. Germline V gene sequence: CDR1 SGHRS, CDR2 YFSETQ. The CDR3 sequence is 14 residues long. In DNA form, the CDR3 reads TGCGCCAGCAGCTTGGGACAGAGTCTCTATGGCTACACCTTC. It codes for CASSLGQSLYGYTF.

The V and J genes are TRBV4-1 and TRBJ2-3; 9 nucleotides match TRBD1. The CDR3 spans 18 residues. Germline assignment: CDR1 MGHRA and CDR2 YSYEKL. Trimming removed 6 bases from V and 4 bases from J; junction bases left unmatched: 17. The CDR3 nucleotides read TGCGCCAGCAGTCGCGCCAGAGAACCGGGACAGGGTTCAGATACGCAGTATTTT. Amino acids: CASSRAREPGQGSDTQYF.

The J gene is TRBJ1-4, the V gene TRBV30, with D possibly being TRBD1 (6 bases). Germline CDR1 GTSNPN, CDR2 SVGIG (reference sequence). There are 15 residues in the CDR3. V was cut by 0 bases and J by 8 bases, with 16 bases left in between. In DNA, the CDR3 is TGTGCCTGGAGTGTACTCCAGGGGCCGGGGGAAAAACTGTTTTTT. Translated, it gives CAWSVLQGPGEKLFF.

This clone was observed a single time. CDR3 nucleotide sequence: TGTGCCAGCACCCAGCTCTCCGGGGGCCACGAGCAGTACTTC. Amino acid sequence: CASTQLSGGHEQYF. The V call is TRBV3-1 (or the pseudogene TRBV3-2), the J call TRBJ2-7; either TRBD1 or TRBD2 may supply D (6 bases each). CDR1 is LGHDT, CDR2 YNNKEL, per germline (reference sequence). The CDR3 length is 14 residues. Deletions cut 7 bases from V and 5 bases from J, with 18 bases between.